This T cell receptor (beta chain) was sequenced in a study of blood T cell repertoires in COVID-19. The repertoire was sequenced with immunoSEQ multiplex PCR; TCRdb's copy has only in-frame clones and lacks some. The sample includes 200,000 to 250,000 clones, around 89% of them seen just once. Membership in each cohort depended on participant-reported clinical history. Recovered participants had two consecutive negative NP/OP PCR tests, healthcare professional clearance, or symptom resolution. The ends lost 4 bases at V and 10 bases at J; junction bases unmatched: 9. CDR1 and CDR2 (germline): SGDLS, YYNGEE. The CDR3 contains 15 residues.

The sequence was obtained from a woman between 25 and 40 years old who had recovered from COVID-19. What was sequenced was PBMCs or T cells enriched from blood (not recorded which). This sequence joins TRBV9 and TRBJ1-4, with 11 bases that match TRBD1. The CDR3 loop is CASSPLAGQGGKLFF. The CDR3 DNA is TGTGCCAGCAGCCCCTTAGCGGGACAGGGGGGAAAACTGTTTTTT.